A selection of T cell receptor beta chains follows, all from one sample in a study of human T cells and chemical hapten exposure. TCRdb re-called the RACE reads through MiXCR, storing one row per CDR3 protein. The sample has tens of thousands of distinct CDR3 sequences, roughly 10% seen once; the top ten hold roughly 1.5%. The input for sequencing was whole blood, taken in connection with sensitization to the hapten diphenylcyclopropenone (DPC). These receptors were taken from a young man with alopecia areata. Some clones in this sample may be carry-over from other donors' samples. Both conserved end residues are part of each CDR3. The D gene is left open where the match is weak. Size tells how often a clone was seen (once, few, many) or the class of an expanded clone, and some rows leave it out.

d_call,j_call,v_call,cdr3_length,clone_size,cdr3_aa,cdr3_nt
.,TRBJ2-7,TRBV11-2,11,few,CASRHEYEQYF,TGTGCCAGCAGACACGAGTACGAGCAGTACTTC
.,TRBJ1-2,TRBV10-2,12,.,CASSSLSNGYTF,TGCGCCAGCAGTAGCTTATCGAATGGCTACACCTTC
TRBD1,TRBJ2-2,TRBV19,18,many,CASSIGYLDRWNTGELFF,TGTGCCAGTAGTATTGGGTATTTGGACAGGTGGAACACCGGGGAGCTGTTTTTT
TRBD1,TRBJ1-1,TRBV12-3/TRBV12-4,16,.,CASSVGQGGGNTEAFF,TGTGCCAGCAGTGTGGGACAGGGGGGTGGAAACACTGAAGCTTTCTTT
.,TRBJ2-5,TRBV2,17,.,CASHLFRGGIIQETQYF,TGTGCCAGCCACCTCTTCAGGGGTGGAATAATCCAAGAGACCCAGTACTTC
.,TRBJ1-2,TRBV19,14,.,CASNPLDGLYGYTF,TGTGCCAGTAACCCTCTCGACGGATTATATGGCTACACCTTC
.,TRBJ2-6,TRBV5-1,16,many,CASSWIQGSGANVLTF,TGCGCCAGCAGCTGGATTCAGGGGTCTGGGGCCAACGTCCTGACTTTC
.,TRBJ2-7,TRBV11-2,14,.,CASSLGTHSYEQYF,TGTGCCAGCAGCTTAGGGACGCATTCCTACGAGCAGTACTTC
TRBD1,TRBJ1-4,TRBV5-5,15,few,CASSFGDRAVEKLFF,TGTGCCAGCAGCTTTGGGGACAGGGCGGTTGAAAAACTGTTTTTT
.,TRBJ1-6,TRBV19,16,.,CASRNLETGSNSPLHF,TGTGCCAGTAGGAATCTAGAGACAGGATCGAATTCACCCCTCCACTTT
.,TRBJ1-5,TRBV27,15,few,CASNKEGWSNQPQHF,TGTGCCAGCAACAAGGAGGGATGGAGCAATCAGCCCCAGCATTTT
.,TRBJ2-5,TRBV7-9,13,few,CASSFGAGETQYF,TGTGCCAGCAGCTTTGGCGCCGGGGAGACCCAGTACTTC
.,TRBJ2-5,TRBV5-1,13,many,CASSLERGETQYF,TGCGCCAGCAGCTTGGAGAGGGGAGAGACCCAGTACTTC
TRBD1,TRBJ2-1,TRBV7-2,15,few,CASSPDRGLYNEQFF,TGTGCCAGCAGCCCTGACAGGGGGCTTTACAATGAGCAGTTCTTC
.,TRBJ2-1,TRBV11-2,13,many,CASSSIKDNEQFF,TGTGCCAGCAGCTCCATCAAAGACAATGAGCAGTTCTTC
.,TRBJ2-7,TRBV28,11,few,CASTGSYEQYF,TGTGCCAGCACGGGGAGCTACGAGCAGTACTTC
TRBD1,TRBJ1-5,TRBV12-3/TRBV12-4,12,few,CASSLGTGTSHF,TGTGCCAGCAGTCTCGGGACAGGGACCTCGCATTTT